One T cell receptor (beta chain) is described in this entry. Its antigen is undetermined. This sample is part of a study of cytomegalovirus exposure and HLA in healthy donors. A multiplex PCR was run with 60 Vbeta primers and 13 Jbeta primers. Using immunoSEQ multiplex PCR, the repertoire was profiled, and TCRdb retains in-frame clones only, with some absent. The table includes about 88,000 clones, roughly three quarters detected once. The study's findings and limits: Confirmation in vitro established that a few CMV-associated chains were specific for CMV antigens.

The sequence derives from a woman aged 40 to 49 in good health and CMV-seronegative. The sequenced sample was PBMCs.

This CDR3 is CASSFSPGDNEQFF. DNA for the CDR3: TGTGCCAGCAGCTTTTCTCCGGGGGACAATGAGCAGTTCTTC. This chain joins TRBV5-8 and TRBJ2-1; a possible D gene is TRBD2 (6 bases). V was shortened by 2 bases and J by 5 bases, with 11 bases between the two germline ends. This CDR3 is 14 amino acids long. Germline V lookup: CDR1 SGHTS, CDR2 YDEGEE.